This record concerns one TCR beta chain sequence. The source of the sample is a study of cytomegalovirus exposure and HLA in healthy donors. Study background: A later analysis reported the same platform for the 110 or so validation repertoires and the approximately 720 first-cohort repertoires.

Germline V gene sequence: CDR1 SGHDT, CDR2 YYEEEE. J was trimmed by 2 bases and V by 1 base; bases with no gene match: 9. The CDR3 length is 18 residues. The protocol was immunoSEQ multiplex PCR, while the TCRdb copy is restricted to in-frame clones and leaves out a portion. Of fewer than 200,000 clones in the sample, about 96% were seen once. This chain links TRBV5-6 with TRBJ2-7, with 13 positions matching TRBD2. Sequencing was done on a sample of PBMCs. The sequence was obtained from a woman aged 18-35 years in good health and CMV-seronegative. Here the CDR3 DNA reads TGTGCCAGCAGCTTGAGGACTAGCGGGGGAGATACTACCTACGAGCAGTACTTC. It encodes CASSLRTSGGDTTYEQYF. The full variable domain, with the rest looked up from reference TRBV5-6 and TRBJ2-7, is DAGVTQSPTHLIKTRGQQVTLRCSPKSGHDTVSWYQQALGQGPQFIFQYYEEEERQRGNFPDRFSGHQFPNYSSELNVNALLLGDSALYLCASSLRTSGGDTTYEQYFGPGTRLTVT.